Following are 4 T cell receptor beta chains from one sample sequenced in a study of T cells in Graves' hyperthyroidism and ophthalmopathy. RNA transcripts provided the source from which TCR beta CDR3 regions were amplified. The HTBI set primed first-round TCR CDR3 RT-PCR. MiXCR, applied by TCRdb to the multiplex PCR reads, yields one record per CDR3 protein. The table shows 45,000 to 55,000 distinct CDR3 sequences, with approximately 58% occurring only once. Sequencing input: peripheral blood or thyroid tissue (not recorded which). The source is a man between 18 and 35 years old with Graves' hyperthyroidism.

Regarding this clonotype: At one end the junction does not follow the germline gene, possibly because of a read error. The CDR3 bases are TGTGCCATCAGTGAGTCGAGCCTGCAGGCCTACGAGCAGTACTTC. Amino acid sequence: CAISESSLQAYEQYF. The genes are TRBV10-1 and TRBJ2-7, with no clear D. The CDR3 length is 15 residues. Germline CDR1 reads WNHNN; CDR2 reads SYGVQD (reference sequence).

This clonotype has a count of ten or more. The chain is built from TRBV4-1 and TRBJ1-2; tentative D call: TRBD1 (5 bases). This CDR3 contains 18 residues. CDR1 MGHRA and CDR2 YSYEKL come from the germline V gene. V lost 1 base to trimming and J lost 3 bases, with 21 bases between them. In nucleotides, the CDR3 is TGCGCCAGCAGCCAAGGGCCAGGGTGGCCCCCTGTGGACTATGGCTACACCTTC. Translating it yields CASSQGPGWPPVDYGYTF.

As regards this clonotype: A much larger clone differs from this one at a single base, so this may be a read error. The chain recombines TRBV29-1 with TRBJ2-3; TRBD2 matches at 12 bases. The germline CDR1 and CDR2 sequences are SQVTM and ANQGSEA. This CDR3 spans 18 amino acids. Here the CDR3 reads CGVDFGASGGALTDTQYF. CDR3 in DNA: TGCGGCGTTGATTTCGGGGCTAGCGGGGGGGCCTTGACTGATACGCAGTATTTT.

This clonotype has a count of ten or more. This chain uses TRBV5-1 with TRBJ1-2; 8 bases match TRBD1. The germline V gene encodes CDR1 SGHRS and CDR2 YFSETQ. The CDR3 length is 12 residues. The J segment lost 7 bases and the V segment lost 1 base, leaving 0 bases of the junction unmatched. The CDR3 nucleotides are TGCGCCAGCAGCTTGACAGGGGGTGGCTACACCTTC. It is translated as CASSLTGGGYTF. The variable domain in full, completed from reference TRBV5-1 and TRBJ1-2, reads KAGVTQTPRYLIKTRGQQVTLSCSPISGHRSVSWYQQTPGQGLQFLFEYFSETQRNKGNFPGRFSGRQFSNSRSEMNVSTLELGDSALYLCASSLTGGGYTFGSGTRLTVV.